These 27 T cell receptor beta chains share one sample of origin, sequenced in a study of vaccination and CD4 T cells after COVID-19. Their recognized antigens are unknown. Time point defined: late sampling 161 to 241 days after vaccination in three convalescent patients. Treatment reported: approximately 9-day PBMC culture with coronavirus spike peptide pools or control peptides (ViraFEST assay). The Oncomine TCR Beta short-read assay was what sequenced the DNA obtained from cultured CD4+ T cells. MiXCR was run by TCRdb on the PCR reads, yielding one entry per CDR3 protein. The sample holds fewer than 25,000 distinct CDR3 sequences; around 33% are singletons and the top ten take around 2.6%. The sample consisted of CD4+ T cells from blood, cultured in vitro, taken about 7 months after SARS-CoV-2 vaccination. These receptors all come from a human donor who had recovered from COVID-19.

The chain couples TRBV6-1 to TRBJ2-7, with TRBD2 identical over 14 bases. V shed 6 bases, J shed 5 bases, and the junction held 9 bases outside the gene matches. This CDR3 contains 16 residues. Germline V gene lookup returns CDR1 MNHNS and CDR2 SASEGT. The CDR3 spells CASSRGTSGSMNEQYF. The CDR3 DNA reads TGTGCCAGCAGCCGAGGGACTAGCGGGAGTATGAACGAGCAGTACTTC.

This clonotype was seen only a few times. V usage is TRBV2 and J usage is TRBJ1-5, with D possibly matching TRBD1 (5 bases). Per the germline V gene, CDR1 is SNHLY and CDR2 is FYNNEI. The CDR3 has 13 residues. Between the trimmed V and J ends, which lost 4 bases and 5 bases, there was a span of 9 bases. The CDR3 DNA sequence: TGTGCCAGCAGTGTTTGGGGGGATCAGCCCCAGCATTTT. Translated, it gives CASSVWGDQPQHF.

The chain couples TRBV20-1 to TRBJ2-7; 7 bases map to TRBD2. Losses at the gene ends were 5 bases for V and 3 bases for J; bases not matched to a gene: 10. The CDR3 runs to 14 residues. Germline CDR1 reads DFQATT; CDR2 reads SNEGSKA (reference sequence). This CDR3 reads CSASSGDFLYEQYF. CDR3 DNA sequence: TGCAGTGCTTCTAGCGGAGACTTCCTCTACGAGCAGTACTTC.

In its sample, this clonotype was seen a few times. J is TRBJ1-1 and V is TRBV7-3, with D possibly TRBD1 on 6 matching bases. The V end lost 5 bases, the J end lost 1 base, and 14 bases lay between the germline ends. Germline V gene sequence: CDR1 SGHTA, CDR2 FQGTGA. The length of the CDR3 is 15 residues. The CDR3 region is CASSPGGAANTEAFF. CDR3 in DNA: TGTGCCAGCAGCCCGGGGGGGGCCGCGAACACTGAAGCTTTCTTT.

This clonotype was observed once. The V gene is TRBV6-1, the J gene TRBJ1-3, with D possibly TRBD1 on 6 matching bases. Trimming stripped 7 bases from V and 2 bases from J, with 12 bases between. This CDR3 has 14 amino acids. Germline CDR1 MNHNS, CDR2 SASEGT. CDR3 coding DNA: TGTGCCAGCAAAGTACAGGGCCCTGGAAACACCATATATTTT. This gives the protein CASKVQGPGNTIYF.

V usage is TRBV20-1 and J usage is TRBJ2-1; D gene uncertain. The germline V gene encodes CDR1 DFQATT and CDR2 SNEGSKA (reference sequence). Trimming pared 2 bases from V and 0 bases from J, leaving 11 bases between. This CDR3 spans 15 amino acids. The CDR3 spells CSARPEVVSYNEQFF. CDR3 DNA: TGCAGTGCTAGACCCGAGGTTGTCTCCTACAATGAGCAGTTCTTC.

This clonotype appeared once. V gene TRBV28 combines with J gene TRBJ2-3; D gene ambiguous. Germline CDR1 is MDHEN and CDR2 is SYDVKM. V lost 1 base, J lost 2 bases, and 13 bases lay in between. This CDR3 contains 16 residues. CDR3 DNA: TGTGCCAGCAGTTTATTGGCTTTAGGTCTCACAGATACGCAGTATTTT. Amino acid sequence: CASSLLALGLTDTQYF.

A few counts support this clonotype. This chain joins TRBV7-3 and TRBJ2-6; 7 positions match TRBD2. The CDR3 runs 16 residues. CDR1 SGHTA and CDR2 FQGTGA come from the germline V gene. V gave up 3 bases and J gave up 2 bases; unmatched junction bases: 4. CDR3 in amino acids: CASSLSGGTGANVLTF. The CDR3 DNA sequence: TGTGCCAGCAGCTTGTCGGGAGGTACTGGGGCCAACGTCCTGACTTTC.

This clonotype showed up just a few times. This chain links TRBV7-2 with TRBJ2-7, with D perhaps TRBD2 (6 bases). V dropped 5 bases and J dropped 4 bases, with 6 bases sitting between them. The CDR3 loop spans 11 amino acids. Germline lookup yields CDR1 SGHTA and CDR2 FQGNSA. The CDR3 reads CASSGRYEQYF. The CDR3 region has the DNA TGTGCCAGCAGCGGGAGGTACGAGCAGTACTTC.

This clonotype appeared a few times. This chain uses TRBV28 with TRBJ1-6, with D unresolved. Trimming removed 4 bases from V and 10 bases from J, with 5 bases in between. CDR3 length: 11 residues. Germline V gives CDR1 MDHEN, CDR2 SYDVKM. The CDR3 reads CASSSRSPLHF. For the CDR3, the DNA is TGTGCCAGCAGTTCCAGGTCACCCCTCCACTTT.

This clonotype has just one count. V and J are TRBV19 and TRBJ2-2; D gene uncertain. The CDR3 is 15 amino acids. The germline CDR1 and CDR2 sequences are LNHDA and SQIVND (reference sequence). V lost 4 bases and J 6 bases, leaving 15 bases between the germline ends. The CDR3 loop reads CASSNGRKVAGELFF. For the CDR3, the DNA is TGTGCCAGTAGTAATGGAAGGAAAGTGGCCGGGGAGCTGTTTTTT.

In its sample, this clonotype was seen a few times. The chain links TRBV6-2 or TRBV6-3 to TRBJ2-5, with 9 positions matching TRBD2. The CDR3 sequence is 15 residues long. V was clipped by 6 bases and J by 4 bases; unmatched bases: 9. Germline V gene lookup returns CDR1 MNHEY and CDR2 SVGEGT. CDR3 protein: CASRKGREGRETQYF. The CDR3 nucleotides are TGTGCCAGCAGAAAGGGGCGGGAGGGACGAGAGACCCAGTACTTC.

The chain joins TRBV6-5 to TRBJ1-1, with D unresolved. The CDR3 has 16 amino acids. Germline V gives CDR1 MNHEY, CDR2 SVGAGI. V was clipped by 0 bases and J by 4 bases, with 15 bases between them. The DNA for the CDR3 is TGTGCCAGCAGTTACTCGCCCGCGGGGTGGGGCACTGAAGCTTTCTTT. This translates into CASSYSPAGWGTEAFF.

This clonotype was seen a handful of times. The chain links TRBV7-3 to TRBJ2-1; 12 nucleotides line up with TRBD2. V lost 5 bases, J lost 5 bases, and 10 bases stayed unmatched. Germline CDR1 reads SGHTA; CDR2 reads FQGTGA. The CDR3 contains 17 residues. The CDR3 DNA follows: TGTGCCAGCAGCCTAAAAAGCGGACTAGCGGGAAACAATGAGCAGTTCTTC. Translating it yields CASSLKSGLAGNNEQFF. The whole variable domain, filled in from reference TRBV7-3 and TRBJ2-1, reads GAGVSQTPSNKVTEKGKYVELRCDPISGHTALYWYRQSLGQGPEFLIYFQGTGAADDSGLPNDRFFAVRPEGSVSTLKIQRTERGDSAVYLCASSLKSGLAGNNEQFFGPGTRLTVL.

V usage is TRBV20-1 and J usage is TRBJ2-7; a possible D gene is TRBD2 (6 bases). The germline V gene has CDR1 DFQATT and CDR2 SNEGSKA (reference sequence). The V and J ends lost 6 bases and 9 bases respectively, with 21 bases between them. This CDR3 has 13 residues. The CDR3 spells CSANGRGNFRQYF. The CDR3 coding sequence is TGCAGTGCCAACGGGAGAGGGAATTTTAGGCAGTACTTC.

This clonotype was seen a handful of times. The rearrangement links TRBV2 to TRBJ1-2, with a possible D match to TRBD1 (5 bases). The CDR3 totals 13 residues. The germline gives CDR1 SNHLY, CDR2 FYNNEI. Trimming took 6 bases from V and 0 from J, leaving 8 bases between them. The CDR3 is CASRPGPNYGYTF. In DNA form, the CDR3 reads TGTGCCAGCAGACCGGGACCTAACTATGGCTACACCTTC. Full variable domain (outside the CDR3, taken from reference TRBV2 and TRBJ1-2): EPEVTQTPSHQVTQMGQEVILRCVPISNHLYFYWYRQILGQKVEFLVSFYNNEISEKSEIFDDQFSVERPDGSNFTLKIRSTKLEDSAMYFCASRPGPNYGYTFGSGTRLTVV.

CDR3 in amino acids: CASSQEWGEETQYF. CDR3 sequence (DNA): TGCGCCAGCAGCCAAGAGTGGGGGGAAGAGACCCAGTACTTC. The chain joins TRBV4-1 to TRBJ2-5, with a weak D call TRBD2 (6 bases). V gave up 0 bases and J gave up 3 bases, with 8 bases separating them. Germline CDR1 and CDR2: MGHRA and YSYEKL. The length of the CDR3 is 14 residues.

The rearrangement uses TRBV28 and TRBJ1-5; possibly TRBD1 for D (5 bases). Germline loops: CDR1 MDHEN, CDR2 SYDVKM. Trimming pared 4 bases from V and 5 bases from J, leaving 15 bases between. The CDR3 contains 15 residues. CDR3 in amino acids: CASSSTGKVDQPQHF. CDR3 nucleotide sequence: TGTGCCAGCAGTTCTACAGGTAAAGTGGATCAGCCCCAGCATTTT. Based on the CDR3 plus reference TRBV28 and TRBJ1-5, the full variable domain is DVKVTQSSRYLVKRTGEKVFLECVQDMDHENMFWYRQDPGLGLRLIYFSYDVKMKEKGDIPEGYSVSREKKERFSLILESASTNQTSMYLCASSSTGKVDQPQHFGDGTRLSIL.

The chain employs TRBV20-1 and TRBJ2-1; 9 bases agree with TRBD2. The germline gives CDR1 DFQATT, CDR2 SNEGSKA (reference sequence). V trimming: 7 bases; J trimming: 5 bases; junction bases outside the gene matches: 15. The CDR3 extends over 16 amino acids. The CDR3 here is CSVKRPASGTDNEQFF. The CDR3, as DNA: TGCAGTGTCAAGCGCCCGGCTAGCGGGACCGACAATGAGCAGTTCTTC.

This clonotype was observed a handful of times. The chain uses TRBV19 and TRBJ2-7; possibly TRBD1 for D (6 bases). V lost 5 bases, J lost 7 bases, and 18 bases lay in between. CDR1 LNHDA and CDR2 SQIVND come from the germline V gene (reference sequence). The CDR3 runs to 14 residues. The DNA of the CDR3 is TGTGCCAGTAGTTTGAGACAGGCCGTGGGAGAGCAGTACTTC. Translating it yields CASSLRQAVGEQYF.

This sequence joins TRBV20-1 and TRBJ2-7; TRBD2 aligns across 7 bases. Per germline, CDR1 DFQATT and CDR2 SNEGSKA (reference sequence). The length of the CDR3 is 15 residues. V shed 6 bases and J 4 bases; nucleotides not matched to a gene: 15. The CDR3 sequence: CSAVRTGGHDYEQYF. CDR3 nucleotide sequence: TGCAGTGCCGTGAGGACGGGAGGCCACGATTACGAGCAGTACTTC.

There are a few counts of this clonotype. The rearrangement uses TRBV19 and TRBJ1-1; 7 bases match TRBD1. V dropped 7 bases and J dropped 3; count of bases not matched to a gene: 8. CDR1 is LNHDA, CDR2 SQIVND, per germline (reference sequence). CDR3 length equals 14 residues. CDR3 in amino acids: CASTYRGMDTEAFF. CDR3 DNA: TGTGCCAGTACGTACAGGGGAATGGACACTGAAGCTTTCTTT.

This clonotype appeared a few times. The J gene is TRBJ2-5, the V gene TRBV20-1; 12 bases are shared with TRBD2. V lost 4 bases and J lost 2; bases outside the gene matches: 5. The CDR3 is 15 amino acids. CDR1 DFQATT and CDR2 SNEGSKA come from the germline V gene (reference sequence). The DNA for the CDR3 is TGCAGTGCTAACCCTAGCGGGAGGGCGCAAGAGACCCAGTACTTC. Translated, it gives CSANPSGRAQETQYF.

This chain joins TRBV6-4 and TRBJ2-1; D unclear. CDR3 length equals 13 residues. Trimming took 3 bases from V and 6 from J, leaving 9 bases between them. Germline-derived CDR1 and CDR2 are MRHNA and SNTAGT. DNA for the CDR3: TGTGCCAGCAGTGAGGGTAGTAGCAATGAGCAGTTCTTC. This translates into CASSEGSSNEQFF.

The table lists this clonotype with a count of one. The chain links TRBV19 to TRBJ2-1, with 7 nucleotides matching TRBD2. The CDR3 is 15 amino acids. CDR1 and CDR2 (germline): LNHDA, SQIVND (reference sequence). The trim removed 3 bases at V and 4 bases at J, leaving 6 bases unmatched. CDR3 coding DNA: TGTGCCAGTAGTATTGGGGAGCGGGGTTACAATGAGCAGTTCTTC. Translation gives CASSIGERGYNEQFF.

This clonotype was found a few times. J is TRBJ2-3 and V is TRBV20-1; no clear D. The CDR3 has 14 amino acids. The V gene's germline CDR1 is DFQATT and CDR2 SNEGSKA (reference sequence). Trimming cost V 3 bases and J 0 bases, with 10 bases left between them. This chain's CDR3 is CSASSASSTDTQYF. The CDR3 DNA reads TGCAGTGCTAGTTCAGCTTCTAGCACAGATACGCAGTATTTT.

This clonotype has a handful of counts. The chain uses TRBV7-3 and TRBJ2-1; 14 nucleotides agree with TRBD2. The germline V gene encodes CDR1 SGHTA and CDR2 FQGTGA. The CDR3 loop spans 16 amino acids. V shed 2 bases, J shed 4 bases, and the junction held 1 base outside the gene matches. This CDR3 is CASSLGTSGGYNEQFF. CDR3 sequence (DNA): TGTGCCAGCAGCTTAGGGACTAGCGGGGGATACAATGAGCAGTTCTTC.